This is a list of T cell receptor beta chains from one sample in a study of T cells after yellow fever vaccination. Using its own MiXCR run on the 5' RACE reads, TCRdb lists one record per CDR3 protein. The table shows 80,000 to 100,000 distinct CDR3 sequences, with about 8.8% occurring only once. The material sequenced was CD8+ T cells not binding an NS4B(214-222) dextramer, sorted from PBMCs, taken approximately 16 days after the first yellow fever vaccination. These receptors all stem from a young man who received the YFV17D yellow fever vaccine. CDR3s include the opening cysteine and the closing phenylalanine or tryptophan.

j_call v_call cdr3_aa
TRBJ2-3 TRBV6-2/TRBV6-3 CASSYLQRHTDTQYF
TRBJ1-5 TRBV6-5 CASSLQGGRFQPQHF
TRBJ2-3 TRBV4-1 CASSQASVLTDTQYF
TRBJ2-4 TRBV14 CASSQNRQGGLGNIQYF
TRBJ1-2 TRBV12-5 CASGFPDRDAIYGYTF
TRBJ2-7 TRBV7-6 CASSLGRGTIYEQYF
TRBJ2-6 TRBV5-6 CASSLLYSGANVLTF
TRBJ2-5 TRBV4-1 CASSQETGTGLETQYF
TRBJ2-3 TRBV4-3 CASSQEDLTDTQYF
TRBJ1-6 TRBV5-6 CASRKGRTGVYSPLHF
TRBJ1-1 TRBV7-2 CASSGQGPEAFF
TRBJ2-1 TRBV6-2/TRBV6-3 CASSFRTGIYNEQFF
TRBJ2-1 TRBV4-1 CASSEVASGGYEQFF
TRBJ2-1 TRBV6-6 CASTVNNEQFF
TRBJ1-2 TRBV18 CASSAPGQGEDGYTF
TRBJ2-1 TRBV19 CASRWGRGVNEQFF
TRBJ1-5 TRBV6-5 CASSYDRDGQPQHF
TRBJ2-3 TRBV12-3/TRBV12-4 CASRKDLTDTQYF
TRBJ1-4 TRBV2 CASGRDSTNEKLFF
TRBJ1-1 TRBV6-2/TRBV6-3 CASSYSKGNTEAFF
TRBJ2-7 TRBV29-1 CSAQTGNAYEQYF
TRBJ2-1 TRBV20-1 CSAKGSSYNEQFF
TRBJ2-1 TRBV4-1 CASSHTLPSGLNNEQFF
TRBJ2-5 TRBV27 CASRLLAGLQETQYF
TRBJ1-1 TRBV6-5 CASSYSVLSGPNTEAFF
TRBJ2-7 TRBV3-1 CASSQELSYYEQYF
TRBJ2-1 TRBV19 CASSTSAGEDNEQFF
TRBJ2-3 TRBV6-5 CASSLVRGLSDTQYF
TRBJ2-5 TRBV19 CASQGLEETQYF
TRBJ1-2 TRBV10-3 CAISEEAYGYGYTF
TRBJ1-2 TRBV18 CASSPSGTSPDYTF
TRBJ2-1 TRBV3-1 CASSQQTSGGWDEQFF
TRBJ2-1 TRBV10-1 CASSARGGPYNEQFF
TRBJ2-5 TRBV20-1 CSARDTLGTGALQETQYF
TRBJ2-5 TRBV7-9 CASSNNRGLYETQYF
TRBJ1-1 TRBV27 CASSWGGGPTEAFF
TRBJ1-2 TRBV5-1 CASSFVDPGRGYTF
TRBJ2-2 TRBV20-1 CSAEIAIRTDSTGELFF
TRBJ1-3 TRBV29-1 CSVARGPGNTIYF
TRBJ1-1 TRBV11-2 CASSVGQAGPFF
TRBJ2-1 TRBV7-9 CASSSPGGAEDEQFF
TRBJ1-1 TRBV29-1 CSVELNTEAFF
TRBJ2-1 TRBV27 CASGLSSRIEQFF
TRBJ2-6 TRBV7-7 CASGQSSGANVLTF
TRBJ1-5 TRBV3-1 CASSLTGGGNQPQHF
TRBJ2-1 TRBV7-8 CASTLSWTSGTYNEQFF
TRBJ2-5 TRBV7-2 CASSDPQRGFRETQYF
TRBJ2-1 TRBV3-1 CASSQDRFLAGDNEQFF
TRBJ2-7 TRBV4-3 CASSSTGGYEQYF
TRBJ2-5 TRBV6-5 CASKGPQETQYF
TRBJ2-2 TRBV6-5 CASSLWAKTGGPDGELFF